Presented here are 19 T cell receptor beta chains from one specimen sequenced in a study of cytomegalovirus exposure and HLA in healthy donors. PCR involved 60 Vbeta and 13 Jbeta primers. Here immunoSEQ multiplex PCR was the method, and the copy in TCRdb shows in-frame clones only, minus some. The sample has around 160,000 clones; almost 80% are singletons. Specimen: PBMCs. These receptors all stem from a middle-aged woman in good health and CMV-seropositive.

The gene calls are TRBV7-3 and TRBJ2-1, with D perhaps matching TRBD2 (5 bases). Germline CDR1 reads SGHTA; CDR2 reads FQGTGA. The V and J ends lost 0 bases and 6 bases respectively, with 12 bases between them. The CDR3 totals 15 residues. The CDR3 region is CASSLTADPFNEQFF. The DNA for the CDR3 is TGTGCCAGCAGCTTAACAGCGGACCCCTTCAATGAGCAGTTCTTC.

The chain has TRBV7-9 and TRBJ1-2, with 12 bases aligning to TRBD1. After removal of 5 bases from V and 4 bases from J, the junction contained 17 bases not matched to a gene. The CDR3 length is 19 residues. From germline, CDR1 is SEHNR and CDR2 FQNEAQ (reference sequence). For the CDR3, the DNA is TGTGCCAGCAGCCCGCAAATGGGGGACAGGGGGCTGCCTAGCTATGGCTACACCTTC. Translated, it gives CASSPQMGDRGLPSYGYTF.

The chain has TRBV30 and TRBJ2-6, with D perhaps matching TRBD1 (6 bases). CDR1 and CDR2 (germline): GTSNPN, SVGIG (reference sequence). This CDR3 has 19 residues. The ends were cut back, 1 base at V and 0 bases at J, with 19 bases in the middle. The CDR3 DNA sequence: TGTGCCTGGAGTGCCGTCAGGACAGTGTCAAGCTCTGGGGCCAACGTCCTGACTTTC. Its translation: CAWSAVRTVSSSGANVLTF.

This rearrangement joins TRBV28 to TRBJ1-6; the match to TRBD1 covers 10 bases. The junction had 2 bases not matched to a gene; V was cut back by 4 bases and J by 8 bases. This CDR3 contains 14 residues. The germline V gene encodes CDR1 MDHEN and CDR2 SYDVKM. The CDR3 is CASSSGQGDSPLHF. CDR3 in DNA: TGTGCCAGCAGTTCCGGACAGGGGGATTCACCCCTCCACTTT.

This chain uses TRBV9 with TRBJ1-2; maybe TRBD1 (6 bases). The CDR3 has 13 residues. In germline, CDR1 is SGDLS, CDR2 YYNGEE. V lost 5 bases to trimming and J lost 6 bases, with 14 bases between them. For the CDR3, the DNA is TGTGCCAGCAGTGAGTGGGGGCCAAATGGCTACACCTTC. Residues: CASSEWGPNGYTF.

This clone turned up a few times. J is TRBJ1-5 and V is TRBV4-1; 12 positions match TRBD1. The CDR3 is made up of 14 amino acids. V shed 9 bases, J shed 6 bases, and the junction held 6 bases outside the gene matches. The germline gives CDR1 MGHRA, CDR2 YSYEKL. DNA for the CDR3: TGCGCCAGAGACCGGGACAGGGGGCCTCAGCCCCAGCATTTT. As protein: CARDRDRGPQPQHF.

The J gene is TRBJ1-2, the V gene TRBV7-2, with 7 bases identical to TRBD1. Germline values: CDR1 SGHTA, CDR2 FQGNSA. The CDR3 runs 14 residues. V dropped 1 base and J dropped 4; count of bases not matched to a gene: 3. The CDR3, as DNA: TGTGCCAGCAGCTTAGGATGGACAGGCTATGGCTACACCTTC. Encoded protein: CASSLGWTGYGYTF.

In DNA, the CDR3 is TGCGCCAGCAGCCAAGGGGTGAACAGGGGGGATGGCTACACCTTC. Amino acid sequence: CASSQGVNRGDGYTF. V and J are TRBV4-1 and TRBJ1-2; TRBD1 matches at 8 bases. J was trimmed by 6 bases and V by 1 base; bases with no gene match: 7. This CDR3 has 15 residues. Looked up from germline, CDR1 is MGHRA and CDR2 is YSYEKL.

This clone occurred once. J is TRBJ1-1 and V is TRBV18; 9 bases align to TRBD1. This CDR3 spans 15 amino acids. J lost 6 bases, V lost 3 bases, and 8 bases had no gene match. CDR1 is KGHSH, CDR2 LQKENI, per germline. The CDR3 DNA is TGTGCCAGCTCACCTGAGACAGGGGGAAGGGCTGAAGCTTTCTTT. It translates to CASSPETGGRAEAFF.

The chain has TRBV6-5 and TRBJ1-2; D may be TRBD1 (6 bases). Looked up from germline, CDR1 is MNHEY and CDR2 is SVGAGI. V shed 4 bases and J shed 7 bases, with 13 bases lying between them. The CDR3 has 13 amino acids. The CDR3 loop reads CASSLSGAGGYTF. The CDR3 nucleotides are TGTGCCAGCAGTTTATCAGGGGCAGGTGGCTACACCTTC.

The rearrangement links TRBV6-1 to TRBJ2-2, with 16 positions matching TRBD2. V lost 3 bases to trimming and J lost 4 bases; unmatched junction nucleotides: 8. CDR1 MNHNS and CDR2 SASEGT come from the germline V gene. This CDR3 has 19 residues. CDR3 DNA sequence: TGTGCCAGCAGTGACAAGGGGACTAGCGGGGGGGCGGGCACCGGGGAGCTGTTTTTT. Amino acids: CASSDKGTSGGAGTGELFF.

This rearrangement joins TRBV28 to TRBJ2-7; 9 nucleotides line up with TRBD1. Unmatched junction bases numbered 16, after V lost 4 bases and J lost 6 bases. Germline values: CDR1 MDHEN, CDR2 SYDVKM. This CDR3 has 17 amino acids. CDR3 coding DNA: TGTGCCAGCAGTTGCCGGGACAGGGAGGTTTTCGGGGGCGAGCAGTACTTC. This encodes CASSCRDREVFGGEQYF.

This clone was detected a few times. Here the CDR3 DNA reads TGTGCCAGTCGTACTCCCTCGGGGGGCTTTAGTGAAAAACTGTTTTTT. Encoded protein: CASRTPSGGFSEKLFF. V is TRBV27 and J is TRBJ1-4; the D gene is possibly TRBD1 (6 bases). V lost 9 bases to trimming and J lost 7 bases, with 24 bases between them. The CDR3 has 16 residues. Germline CDR1 and CDR2: MNHEY and SMNVEV (reference sequence).

The genes are TRBV28 and TRBJ2-5; 7 positions agree with TRBD2. V dropped 2 bases and J dropped 1; count of bases not matched to a gene: 4. Germline V gene lookup returns CDR1 MDHEN and CDR2 SYDVKM. The CDR3 has 15 residues. The CDR3 loop is CASSLTGGGQETQYF. The CDR3, as DNA: TGTGCCAGCAGTTTAACTGGGGGGGGCCAAGAGACCCAGTACTTC.

The V gene is TRBV6-5, the J gene TRBJ2-7; TRBD1 agrees at 7 bases. This CDR3 region has 15 residues. Unmatched junction bases numbered 10, after V lost 4 bases and J lost 4 bases. Per the germline V gene, CDR1 is MNHEY and CDR2 is SVGAGI. The DNA for the CDR3 is TGTGCCAGCAGTTTTAGAGGGGGCGTCACTTACGAGCAGTACTTC. The encoded protein is CASSFRGGVTYEQYF.

The V call is TRBV7-9, the J call TRBJ2-5; 9 bases are shared with TRBD1. The CDR3 length is 16 residues. Per the germline V gene, CDR1 is SEHNR and CDR2 is FQNEAQ (reference sequence). J was trimmed by 5 bases and V by 5 bases; bases with no gene match: 12. DNA for the CDR3: TGTGCCAGCAGCGAATACGCATCCGACAGGGGGGAGACCCAGTACTTC. It specifies CASSEYASDRGETQYF. Using reference TRBV7-9 and TRBJ2-5 for the parts outside the CDR3, the full variable domain is DTGVSQNPRHKITKRGQNVTFRCDPISEHNRLYWYRQTLGQGPEFLTYFQNEAQLEKSRLLSDRFSAERPKGSFSTLEIQRTEQGDSAMYLCASSEYASDRGETQYFGPGTRLLVL.

The rearrangement joins TRBV19 to TRBJ1-2; 7 positions agree with TRBD1. With V trimmed by 1 base and J by 6 bases, 2 bases remained unmatched. Germline V lookup: CDR1 LNHDA, CDR2 SQIVND (reference sequence). CDR3 size: 13 residues. The CDR3 is CASSIGGGNGYTF. CDR3 bases: TGTGCCAGTAGTATAGGAGGGGGCAATGGCTACACCTTC. Together with reference TRBV19 and TRBJ1-2, the CDR3 gives the full variable domain: DGGITQSPKYLFRKEGQNVTLSCEQNLNHDAMYWYRQDPGQGLRLIYYSQIVNDFQKGDIAEGYSVSREKKESFPLTVTSAQKNPTAFYLCASSIGGGNGYTFGSGTRLTVV.

V gene TRBV6-1 combines with J gene TRBJ1-2; no definite D call. There are 15 residues in the CDR3. Germline loops: CDR1 MNHNS, CDR2 SASEGT. V was shortened by 2 bases and J by 2 bases, with 12 bases between the two germline ends. CDR3 DNA: TGTGCCAGCAGTGAAAGCGGCGGATCGAACTATGGCTACACCTTC. Residues: CASSESGGSNYGYTF.

This chain connects TRBV25-1 to TRBJ1-1; maybe TRBD1 (6 bases). The germline V gene has CDR1 MGHDK and CDR2 SYGVNS. The CDR3 totals 14 residues. V lost 4 bases, J lost 5 bases, and 14 bases lay in between. This CDR3 reads CASSVTGLGTEAFF. The CDR3 DNA follows: TGTGCCAGCAGTGTTACAGGGTTAGGGACTGAAGCTTTCTTT. Using reference TRBV25-1 and TRBJ1-1 for the parts outside the CDR3, the full variable domain is EADIYQTPRYLVIGTGKKITLECSQTMGHDKMYWYQQDPGMELHLIHYSYGVNSTEKGDLSSESTVSRIRTEHFPLTLESARPSHTSQYLCASSVTGLGTEAFFGQGTRLTVV.